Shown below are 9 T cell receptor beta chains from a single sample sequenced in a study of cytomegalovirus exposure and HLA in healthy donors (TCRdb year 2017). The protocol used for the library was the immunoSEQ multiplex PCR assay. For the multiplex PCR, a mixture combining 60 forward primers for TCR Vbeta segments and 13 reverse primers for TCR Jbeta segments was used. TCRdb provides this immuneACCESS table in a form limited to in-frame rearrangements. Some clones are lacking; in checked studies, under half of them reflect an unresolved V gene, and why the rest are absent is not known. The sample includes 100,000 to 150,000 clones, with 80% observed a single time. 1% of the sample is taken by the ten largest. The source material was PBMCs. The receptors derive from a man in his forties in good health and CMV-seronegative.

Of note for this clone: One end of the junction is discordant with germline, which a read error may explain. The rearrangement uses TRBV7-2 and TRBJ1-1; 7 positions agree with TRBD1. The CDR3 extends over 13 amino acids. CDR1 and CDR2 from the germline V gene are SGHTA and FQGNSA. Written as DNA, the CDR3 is TGTGCCAACAGCGTACAGGGGTCCACTGAAGCTTTCTTT. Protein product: CANSVQGSTEAFF.

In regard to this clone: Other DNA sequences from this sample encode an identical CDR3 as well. CDR3 DNA sequence: TGTGCCAGCAGTACCGACAGGAACACTGAAGCTTTCTTT. Protein product: CASSTDRNTEAFF. V usage is TRBV7-2 and J usage is TRBJ1-1, with D perhaps matching TRBD1 (5 bases). Germline-derived CDR1 and CDR2 are SGHTA and FQGNSA. This CDR3 contains 13 residues. Deletions cut 6 bases from V and 1 base from J, with 9 bases between.

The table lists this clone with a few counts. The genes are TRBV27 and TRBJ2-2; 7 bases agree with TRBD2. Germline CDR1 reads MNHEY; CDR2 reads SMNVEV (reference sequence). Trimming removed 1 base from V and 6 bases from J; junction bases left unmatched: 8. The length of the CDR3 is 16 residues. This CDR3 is CASSLYGLGASGELFF. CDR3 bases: TGTGCCAGCAGTTTATATGGACTAGGGGCCTCCGGGGAGCTGTTTTTT.

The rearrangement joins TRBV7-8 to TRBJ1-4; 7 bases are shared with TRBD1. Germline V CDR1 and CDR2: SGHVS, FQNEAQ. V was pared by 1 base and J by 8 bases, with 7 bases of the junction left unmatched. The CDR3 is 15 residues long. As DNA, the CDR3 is TGTGCCAGCAGCTTAGGAAACAGGGGCGGCGAAAAACTGTTTTTT. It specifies CASSLGNRGGEKLFF. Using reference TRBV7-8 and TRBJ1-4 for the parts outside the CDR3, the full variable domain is GAGVSQSPRYKVAKRGQDVALRCDPISGHVSLFWYQQALGQGPEFLTYFQNEAQLDKSGLPSDRFFAERPEGSVSTLKIQRTQQEDSAVYLCASSLGNRGGEKLFFGSGTQLSVL.

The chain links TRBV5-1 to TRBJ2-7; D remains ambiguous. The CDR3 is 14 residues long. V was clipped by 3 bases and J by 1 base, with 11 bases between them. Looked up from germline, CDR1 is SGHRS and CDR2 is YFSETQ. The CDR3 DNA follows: TGCGCCAGCAGCTCTAACCCGCGGTCCTACGAGCAGTACTTC. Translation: CASSSNPRSYEQYF.

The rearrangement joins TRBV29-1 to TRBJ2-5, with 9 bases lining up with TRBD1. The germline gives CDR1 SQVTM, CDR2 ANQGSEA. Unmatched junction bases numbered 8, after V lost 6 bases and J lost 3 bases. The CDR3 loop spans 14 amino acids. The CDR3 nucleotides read TGCAGCGTCTCCCGGGACAGGGTTGAAGAGACCCAGTACTTC. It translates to CSVSRDRVEETQYF. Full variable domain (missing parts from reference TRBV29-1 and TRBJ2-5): SAVISQKPSRDICQRGTSLTIQCQVDSQVTMMFWYRQQPGQSLTLIATANQGSEATYESGFVIDKFPISRPNLTFSTLTVSNMSPEDSSIYLCSVSRDRVEETQYFGPGTRLLVL.

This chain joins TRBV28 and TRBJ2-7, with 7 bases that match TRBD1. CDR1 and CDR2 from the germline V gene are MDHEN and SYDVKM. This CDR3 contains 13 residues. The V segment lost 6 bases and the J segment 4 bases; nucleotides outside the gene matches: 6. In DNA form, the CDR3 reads TGTGCCAGCAGGCAGACAGGGCTTTACGAGCAGTACTTC. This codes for CASRQTGLYEQYF. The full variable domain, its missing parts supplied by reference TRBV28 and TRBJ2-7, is DVKVTQSSRYLVKRTGEKVFLECVQDMDHENMFWYRQDPGLGLRLIYFSYDVKMKEKGDIPEGYSVSREKKERFSLILESASTNQTSMYLCASRQTGLYEQYFGPGTRLTVT.

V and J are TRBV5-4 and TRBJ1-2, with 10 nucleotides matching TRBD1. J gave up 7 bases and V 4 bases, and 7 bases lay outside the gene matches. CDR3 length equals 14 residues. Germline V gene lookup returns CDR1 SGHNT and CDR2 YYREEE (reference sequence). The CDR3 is CASSIGQGGSGYTF. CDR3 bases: TGTGCCAGCAGCATCGGACAGGGGGGCAGTGGCTACACCTTC.

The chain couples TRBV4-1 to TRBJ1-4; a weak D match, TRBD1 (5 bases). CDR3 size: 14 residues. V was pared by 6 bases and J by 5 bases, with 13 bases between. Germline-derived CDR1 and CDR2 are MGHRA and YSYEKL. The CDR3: CASSRGTLNEKLFF. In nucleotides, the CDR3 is TGCGCCAGCAGTCGTGGGACTTTGAATGAAAAACTGTTTTTT.